The clone carrying this T cell receptor beta chain is a singleton in its sample. Libraries were prepared by immunoSEQ multiplex PCR; TCRdb keeps only in-frame clonotypes and omits some of them. The sample lists about 200,000 clones; about 79% were seen once. CDR3 size: 12 residues. The V and J ends lost 8 bases and 4 bases respectively, with 11 bases between them. Germline values: CDR1 MNHEY, CDR2 SMNVEV (reference sequence). This sample was included in a study of blood T cell repertoires in COVID-19. This receptor was obtained from a human donor in a cohort sampled during active COVID-19. The rearrangement links TRBV27 to TRBJ1-2; D not certain. The sample comprised peripheral blood. The chain's CDR3 is CASGDTFYGYTF. For the CDR3, the DNA is TGTGCCAGCGGTGACACCTTCTATGGCTACACCTTC.